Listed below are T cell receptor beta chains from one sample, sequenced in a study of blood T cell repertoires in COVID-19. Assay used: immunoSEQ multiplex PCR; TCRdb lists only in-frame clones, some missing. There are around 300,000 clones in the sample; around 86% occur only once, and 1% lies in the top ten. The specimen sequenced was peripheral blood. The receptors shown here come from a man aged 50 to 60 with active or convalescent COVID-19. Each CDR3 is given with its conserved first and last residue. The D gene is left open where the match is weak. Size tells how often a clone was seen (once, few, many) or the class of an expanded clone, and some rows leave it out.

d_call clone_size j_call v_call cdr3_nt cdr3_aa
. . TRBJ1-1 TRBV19 TGTGCCAGTAGTATAGCCCCAGGGGAGATGAACACTGAAGCTTTCTTT CASSIAPGEMNTEAFF
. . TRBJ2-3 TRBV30 TGTGCCTCCAGGAGGGCGGCGAGCACAGATACGCAGTATTTT CASRRAASTDTQYF
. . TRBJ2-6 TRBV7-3 TGTGCCAGCAGCTTAAGGAGGGAATCTGGGGCCAACGTCCTGACTTTC CASSLRRESGANVLTF
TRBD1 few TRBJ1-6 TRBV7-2 TGTGCCAGCAGCTGGGCAGGGACAGGTCAAAATTCACCCCTCCACTTT CASSWAGTGQNSPLHF
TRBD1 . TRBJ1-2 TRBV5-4 TGTGCCAGCAGCTTGGGGGACAGGGGCTATGGCTACACCTTC CASSLGDRGYGYTF
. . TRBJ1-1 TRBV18 TGTGCCAGCTCACCAACCGGGTCTACCCTGAACACTGAAGCTTTCTTT CASSPTGSTLNTEAFF
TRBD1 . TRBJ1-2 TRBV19 TGTGCCAGTAGTCCCTACGGACAGGGGGCTGACTATGGCTACACCTTC CASSPYGQGADYGYTF
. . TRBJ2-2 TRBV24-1 TGTGCCACCAGTTGGCATACCGGGGAGCTGTTTTTT CATSWHTGELFF
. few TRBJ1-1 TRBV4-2 TGTGCCAGCAGCCAAGATCGTCGTTCCCGGTACACTGAAGCTTTCTTT CASSQDRRSRYTEAFF
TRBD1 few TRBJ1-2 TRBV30 TGTGCCTGGAGTACCGGGACAGGGTATGGCTACACCTTC CAWSTGTGYGYTF
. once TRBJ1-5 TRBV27 TGTGCCAGCAGCCTATTCCCGGATCAGCCCCAGCATTTT CASSLFPDQPQHF
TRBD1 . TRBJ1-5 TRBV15 TGTGCCACCAGCAGGGGACAGGTCATTCAGCCCCAGCATTTT CATSRGQVIQPQHF
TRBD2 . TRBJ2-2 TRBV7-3 TGTGCCAGCAGCCCAGCGGGCGGGGGGGCCACCGGGGAGCTGTTTTTT CASSPAGGGATGELFF
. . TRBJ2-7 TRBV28 TGTGCCAGCAGTTCCGGGACTTTGTACGAGCAGTACTTC CASSSGTLYEQYF
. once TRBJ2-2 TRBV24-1 TGTGCCACCAGTGATTTCGGGGGGCGTAACACCGGGGAGCTGTTTTTT CATSDFGGRNTGELFF
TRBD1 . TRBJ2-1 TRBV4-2 TGTGCCAGCAGCTTAGACAGGGGCAATGAGCAGTTCTTC CASSLDRGNEQFF
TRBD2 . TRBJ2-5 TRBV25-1 TGTGCCAGCAGTGAATTCGGGGGAGGGCCGCGGGAGACCCAGTACTTC CASSEFGGGPRETQYF
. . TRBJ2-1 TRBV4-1 TGCGCCAGCAGCCATACCTCTGGGGGGAATGAGCAGTTCTTC CASSHTSGGNEQFF
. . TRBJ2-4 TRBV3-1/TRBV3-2 TGTGCCAGCAGCCAAGGGGTCGGGGTTGGGAACATTCAGTACTTC CASSQGVGVGNIQYF
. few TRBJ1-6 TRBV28 TGTGCCAGTGTATCCGCCAGCTCCTATAATTCACCCCTCCACTTT CASVSASSYNSPLHF
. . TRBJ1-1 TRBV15 TGTGCCACCAGCAGAGGGGCAAGAAATTTGAACACTGAAGCTTTCTTT CATSRGARNLNTEAFF
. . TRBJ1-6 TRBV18 TGTGCCAGCTCACCCAGGGATATCGGTTCACCCCTCCACTTT CASSPRDIGSPLHF
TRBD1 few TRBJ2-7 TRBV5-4 TGTGCCAGCAGCTTGAAGGGGACAGGGCTCTCCGAGCAGTACTTC CASSLKGTGLSEQYF
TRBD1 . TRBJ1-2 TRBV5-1 TGCGCCAGCAGCGTGGGGGCCGGGACAGGGGGCGTCTATGGCTACACCTTC CASSVGAGTGGVYGYTF
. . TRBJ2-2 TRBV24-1 TGTGCCACCAGTGATCTCAGGACTCCCGCGGGCGGGGAGCTGTTTTTT CATSDLRTPAGGELFF
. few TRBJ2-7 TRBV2 TGTGCCAGCAGCCCCGCTGACAGGGAGCAGTACTTC CASSPADREQYF
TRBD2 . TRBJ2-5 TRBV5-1 TGCGCCAGCAGCTTTAGCGGGGGACAAGAGACCCAGTACTTC CASSFSGGQETQYF
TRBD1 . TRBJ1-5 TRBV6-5 TGTGCCAGCAGAGGACAGGCTAATCAGCCCCAGCATTTT CASRGQANQPQHF
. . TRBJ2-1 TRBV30 TGTGCCTCCGGACAAATCTACAATGAGCAGTTCTTC CASGQIYNEQFF
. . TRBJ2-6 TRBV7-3 TGTGCCAGCAGGGCAGGACAGGGGGCCAACGTCCTGACTTTC CASRAGQGANVLTF
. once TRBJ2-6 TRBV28 TGTGCCAGCAGGAGTCAGGCCCACTCTGGGGCCAACGTCCTGACTTTC CASRSQAHSGANVLTF
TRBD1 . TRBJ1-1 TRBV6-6 TGTGCCAGCAGATCAGGGGGAGACGGCACTGAAGCTTTCTTT CASRSGGDGTEAFF
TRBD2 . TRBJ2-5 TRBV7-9 TGTGCCAGCACCTGGGGCTCTAGCGGGAGTGAAGTGATGGAGACCCAGTACTTC CASTWGSSGSEVMETQYF
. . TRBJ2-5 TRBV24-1 TGTGCCACCAGTGATTCCGCAGGGGGACTTCAAGAGACCCAGTACTTC CATSDSAGGLQETQYF
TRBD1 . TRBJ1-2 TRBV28 TGTGCCAGCAGTTCCGAAGGAAGGACAGGAAACTATGGCTACACCTTC CASSSEGRTGNYGYTF
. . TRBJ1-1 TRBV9 TGTGCCAGCAGCGTCGGATCAGGTCACACTGAAGCTTTCTTT CASSVGSGHTEAFF
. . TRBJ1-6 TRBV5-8 TGTGCCAGCAGTTGGTCGGCCAGGGGCAATTCACCCCTCCACTTT CASSWSARGNSPLHF
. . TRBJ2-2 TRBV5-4 TGTGCCAGCAGCCCGAGGCTTCCCATTTCCGGGGAGCTGTTTTTT CASSPRLPISGELFF
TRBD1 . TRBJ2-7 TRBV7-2 TGTGCCAGCAGTCCCGGGACAGGCTTCTACGAGCAGTACTTC CASSPGTGFYEQYF
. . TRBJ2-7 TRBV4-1 TGCGCCAGCAGCCAGACAGTTCTAAGGGACTACGAGCAGTACTTC CASSQTVLRDYEQYF
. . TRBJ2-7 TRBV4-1 TGCGCCAGCAGCCGTGGTCTGCAGTTGAGGGGTCAGGGGCCGTCCTACGAGCAGTACTTC CASSRGLQLRGQGPSYEQYF
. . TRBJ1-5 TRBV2 TGTGCCAGCAGTTTAGGACAGAGCTACAATCAGCCCCAGCATTTT CASSLGQSYNQPQHF